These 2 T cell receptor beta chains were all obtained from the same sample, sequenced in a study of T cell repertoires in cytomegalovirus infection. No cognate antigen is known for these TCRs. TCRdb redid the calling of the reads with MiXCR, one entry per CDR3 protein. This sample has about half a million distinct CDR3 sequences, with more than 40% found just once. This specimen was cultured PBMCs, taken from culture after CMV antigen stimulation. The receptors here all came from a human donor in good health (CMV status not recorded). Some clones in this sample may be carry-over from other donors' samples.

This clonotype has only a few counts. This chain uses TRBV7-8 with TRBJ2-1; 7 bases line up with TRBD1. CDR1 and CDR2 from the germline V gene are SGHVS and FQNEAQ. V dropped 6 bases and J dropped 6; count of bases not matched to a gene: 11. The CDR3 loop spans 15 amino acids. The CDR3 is CASRTDRVGINEQFF. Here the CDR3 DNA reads TGTGCCAGCAGAACAGACAGGGTCGGGATCAATGAGCAGTTCTTC.

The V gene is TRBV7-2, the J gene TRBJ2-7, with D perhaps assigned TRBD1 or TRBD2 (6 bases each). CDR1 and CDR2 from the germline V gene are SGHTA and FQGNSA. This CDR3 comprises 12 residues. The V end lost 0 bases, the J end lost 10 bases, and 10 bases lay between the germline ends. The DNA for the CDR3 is TGTGCCAGCAGCTTAGCCGGGGGCGGTCAGTACTTC. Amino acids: CASSLAGGGQYF.